This T cell receptor (beta chain) was identified in a study of regulatory T cells in long-lasting Graves disease (dated by TCRdb to 2020 to 2023). Concerning the study at large: Antithyroid drugs had been taken for less than 3 months by newly diagnosed Graves' disease patients. This study used TCR sequencing and RNA sequencing of peripheral blood to compare persistent Graves' disease patients against newly diagnosed Graves' disease patients. The study took place in China and was registered as a clinical trial. TCR sequencing covered around 13 persistent and roughly 20 newly diagnosed Graves' disease patients, around 35 samples in total.

General study outcomes and caveats: Sequencing and analysis were restricted to the TCR beta chain. Compared with newly diagnosed patients, persistent Graves' disease patients had lower TCR Shannon entropy and fewer highly expanded clones, which suggests clonal expansion. As a limitation, the authors acknowledged that the small sample size may reduce accuracy. The study examined only peripheral blood because the primary lesion, thyroid tissue, could not be accessed. Preferential use of TRBV28, TRBJ1-2 and TRBJ2-5 was observed in persistent disease, whereas TRBV20-1 and TRBJ2-1 were favored in newly diagnosed disease. More public clonotypes were shared among persistent patients (under 3,000) than among newly diagnosed patients (966).

Per the publication, the time point label means: newly diagnosed GD, antithyroid drugs for less than 3 months. For both TCR sequencing and RNA sequencing, RNA was extracted from PBMCs using TRIzol. The diagnosis of Graves' disease was made according to American Thyroid Association guidelines. Patients were recruited from an endocrinology department in Xi'an, China. Each patient gave approximately 9.7 milliliters of peripheral blood, collected in an EDTA anticoagulant tube. PBMCs were isolated by Ficoll Paque Plus density gradient separation without further T cell sorting. An Agilent 2100 Bioanalyzer and agarose gel were used to check RNA quality, while a NanoDrop 2000 measured RNA concentration. Cut back by 1 base and 7 bases, the V and J ends lie 13 bases apart. The CDR3 runs 15 residues from the cysteine to the phenylalanine. The sequence is cut down to CDR3 DNA, 45 bases in frame from base 1. Looking up the germline V gene yields CDR1 SGHAT and CDR2 FQNNGV.

The library was prepared using multiplex PCR. The sample was run on an Illumina HiSeq 4000. TCR beta libraries were built with iRepertoire HTBI primers and Arm-PCR amplification of CDR3 regions. Gel purification was performed on PCR products prior to sequencing. The paper's processing steps were these. Gene usage analysis of CDR3 amino acid clonotypes used the approximately 62 TRBV and fewer than 15 TRBJ segments found across samples. Filtered high-quality paired reads were merged into contigs using COPE and FqMerger. BLAST was used to align contigs to the IMGT TRBV, TRBD and TRBJ reference genes, and CDR3 was defined following IMGT. Clonotypes above 0.1% frequency were classified as highly expanded clones. Repertoire diversity was measured by Shannon entropy, and V-J evenness by the Gini coefficient. Clonotypes shared by more than one individual were considered public. Starting from the raw public reads, TCRdb applied fastp trimming at Q25, assembled clones with MiXCR and retained in-frame beta chains. CDR3 protein sequences are deduplicated, and each keeps its most common genes and DNA. Here the V and J calls rest on TCRdb's processing, not on the authors' analysis. In this sample the table shows over 200,000 distinct CDR3 sequences, about 20% of which occur a single time. The biggest ten clones account for about 15% of the sample.

The table lists this clonotype with many counts. Its antigen remains unidentified. No much larger clone exists at a distance of one base, and base qualities are not known. This sample also appeared in a second study, on T cells in Graves' hyperthyroidism and ophthalmopathy. That second report states: Stable Graves' hyperthyroidism was defined as no progression to ophthalmopathy during 18 months of follow-up. The hyperthyroidism patients were between 18 and 65 years old and newly diagnosed, with a disease duration of less than 2 months. The study excluded patients with uncontrolled infections, other autoimmune diseases, pregnancy or lactation. Diagnoses were established on the basis of clinical symptoms, serum thyroxine and TRAb, thyroid ultrasound, and orbital computed tomography. For the first round of RT-PCR on the TCR CDR3, the HTBI primer set was used together with the Qiagen OneStep RT-PCR kit. Most expanded thyroid clonotypes (frequency above 0.001) were also detected in blood, a finding suggesting that blood repertoires may reflect thyroid immune responses. Ophthalmopathy was separated from stable hyperthyroidism by a 13 V-J signature model, with approximately 86% sensitivity and roughly 81% specificity obtained in cross-validation and 80%/75% obtained in testing. In validation, progression to ophthalmopathy was predicted by the model with nearly 71% sensitivity and about 72% specificity, a median of approximately 6.5 months before onset. A discovery cohort of roughly 100 patients, about 40 with Graves' ophthalmopathy and fewer than 65 with stable Graves' hyperthyroidism, was used to find distinguishing TCR V-J signatures. Prospective prediction of ophthalmopathy was tested in an independent validation cohort consisting of some 19 hyperthyroidism patients and more than 15 patients who later progressed to ophthalmopathy. The 100 or so discovery patients were randomly split 7:3 into training and test sets. In addition, the study compared T-cell repertoires in thyroid tissue and in blood from roughly 6 Graves' hyperthyroidism patients. Following sampling, methimazole starting at 30 mg daily was given to hyperthyroidism patients, and high-dose intravenous methylprednisolone was given to ophthalmopathy patients. Libraries were constructed in a second round of multiplex PCR, after which size selection and purification were performed. Sequencing of the libraries was done on an Illumina HiSeq2000 using paired-end 100 bp reads. SOAPnuke was used to process the raw data, with reads discarded if the reads contained adapters or uncalled bases, had a mean Phred below 15, or lacked an exact constant-primer or identifier match. High-quality paired reads were merged with COPE v1.2.5, and unique nucleotide sequences were defined as clonotypes. MiTCR v1.1 was used to align the clonotypes against IMGT TRBV, TRBD and TRBJ reference segments. The analysis included only V-J combinations with a frequency above 0.0001, which together covered about 99% of the repertoires. The TCS score was defined as F50 (clonal expansion) divided by E x V (chaos), with BLOSUM62-based TCRdist calculated between CDR3 peptides within each V-J. Welch's t-statistics and random forest reduced roughly 500 V-J features to around 14, which were used in a naive Bayes classifier (R e1071). Sample size was not statistically predetermined, and investigators were not blinded to group allocation. The paper reports TCR Vbeta CDR3 sequencing of 140 or so peripheral blood samples: approximately 43 ophthalmopathy, roughly 74 hyperthyroidism and approximately 17 progressor patients.

The TCR sequence derives from a woman aged 25 to 39 with Graves disease. Donor details come from another sample of the same person, matched by shared clones. Recombination connected TRBV11-2 to TRBJ2-2, with the D gene not clear enough to name. This sample comprised peripheral blood mononuclear cells (PBMCs), obtained at new diagnosis, from a patient treated with antithyroid drugs. The CDR3 corresponds to CASSLGSFGSGELFF. The bases read TGTGCCAGCAGCTTAGGAAGCTTTGGCAGCGGGGAGCTGTTTTTT.